This T cell receptor beta chain is from a study of shared clonotypes between healthy human individuals. Germline CDR1 is LGHNA and CDR2 is YNFKEQ. The V and J ends lost 0 bases and 9 bases respectively, with 18 bases between them. This CDR3 has 15 amino acids. Findings and caveats of the study: Across a handful of donors, naive CD4 shared roughly 5.1%, naive CD8 more than 3%, memory CD4 2% to 2.5%, memory CD8 0.4% to 0.5%. The study sampled only blood, and tissue repertoires likely differ.

This table comes from immunoSEQ multiplex PCR, and its TCRdb copy is limited to in-frame clones, with some not included. The top ten clones hold around 0.47% of a sample with some 1,100,000 clones, more than 75% of them seen once. Only a few counts were recorded for this clone. Its matching antigen is unknown. Source material: memory CD4+ T cells from PBMCs. Subset noted: CD45RA-negative fraction. This rearrangement joins TRBV4-2 to TRBJ2-7; the D is unclear. The TCR comes from a man aged 18 to 29 in good health. Some clones in this sample may be carry-over from other donors' samples. The CDR3 here is CASSQDEPGLGRQYF. DNA of the CDR3: TGTGCCAGCAGCCAAGATGAACCCGGTCTCGGCCGGCAGTACTTC.